This T cell receptor beta chain was sequenced for a study of low-dose radiotherapy and immunotherapy resistance in tumors. Study-level background: 1 Gy per fraction was delivered to Cohort 2 every two weeks, for 13 Gy total over 26 weeks.

Many counts were recorded for this clonotype. TRAV- and TRBV-specific primers, spanning alpha and beta chains, primed first-strand cDNA. TCRs were amplified for roughly 20 PCR cycles with a constant-region primer and V-primer adapter. mRNA, after isolation, was amplified by in vitro transcription. TCRdb processed the reads anew with MiXCR; each CDR3 protein has one entry. The sample holds 40,000 or so distinct CDR3 sequences, roughly a third seen once. V gave up 6 bases and J gave up 2 bases; unmatched junction bases: 4. The V gene's germline CDR1 is SQVTM and CDR2 ANQGSEA. The CDR3 totals 14 residues. The time point denotes: before trial treatment.

The source was PBMCs, collected before treatment. The gene calls are TRBV29-1 and TRBJ2-5, with 12 bases identical to TRBD2. The TCR originated in a male donor with gallbladder cancer. CDR3 DNA: TGCAGCGTGGGACTAGCGGGCCTACAAGAGACCCAGTACTTC. Its protein is CSVGLAGLQETQYF.